This record looks at one TCR beta chain sequence and its context. This clone was counted a single time. The target of this receptor is not known. The sample holds no much larger clone one base away, and base qualities are not on file. The data were obtained in a study of cytotoxic CD8 clonotypes in ibrutinib-treated CLL (dated by TCRdb to about 2021). About the study as a whole: The cohort included more than 14 treatment-naive and eleven to twelve relapsed/refractory patients; under 18 were IGHV unmutated. Of the roughly 90 people in the trial, 26 had longitudinal samples available. Partial responses were observed in approximately 24 patients and complete responses in 2; after a median follow-up of 68 months, remission was maintained in 15 or so patients and progression was observed in approximately 12. All remission and progressive disease samples were collected while patients were still receiving ibrutinib. Response samples were taken after a median of 12 months on treatment, ranging from about 6 to 36 months. Cryopreserved peripheral blood mononuclear cells were obtained prior to treatment, at the time of response, and at either disease progression or sustained remission. Samples averaged roughly 280,000 productive templates and more than 85,000 productive rearrangements.

The time point label, read with the paper, signifies: progressive disease on ibrutinib. For TCR beta library preparation, 1.5 to 2 micrograms of genomic DNA were extracted from the cryopreserved PBMCs. Longitudinal blood samples from CLL patients receiving ibrutinib monotherapy were subjected to high-throughput TCR beta sequencing. The patients took part in an open-label, single-center phase 2 trial of ibrutinib monotherapy. Study-wide findings and limitations: Clonality increased at ibrutinib response, stayed stable in sustained remission, and fell back toward baseline at progression. Sustained-remission and progressing patients did not have matched sampling times, and lymph node repertoires were not examined. Public clonotypes were rare and either contracted or stayed stable during treatment, and the rise in clonality at ibrutinib response reflected the expansion of private clonotypes. Baseline clonality was found to be higher than that of age-matched healthy donors and was strongly correlated with circulating CD8+ T-cell counts.

The germline V gene provides CDR1 SGHRS and CDR2 YFSETQ. The CDR3 holds 14 amino acids from the cysteine to the phenylalanine. Only the CDR3 DNA stays, 42 bases, in frame from base 1. The V end loses 0 bases and the J end loses 2 bases, and a stretch of 8 bases separates them. The goal of deep resolution MiSeq sequencing was a depth between 1 in 1 million and 1 in 200,000 T cells, and coverage averaged 10x per clonotype. The immunoSEQ hsTCRB Kit was used to generate the TCR beta libraries. The published analysis was carried out like this. Data were analyzed with ImmunoSEQ Data Assistant and ImmunoSEQ Analyzer, with V, D and J genes assigned per IMGT definitions. Clonality was computed as one minus normalized Shannon entropy of productive rearrangement frequencies, ranging from 0 to 1. Public clonotype analysis was restricted to overrepresented clonotypes comprising at least 0.05% of each patient's repertoire. Repertoires from thirteen age-matched healthy donors in immuneACCESS were used as clonality controls. In its TCRdb copy, this immuneACCESS table keeps in-frame sequences only and misses some clones. Where compared with another copy, unresolved V genes explain less than half of these, and the others have no known cause. V and J calls and clone size are given by that table; D and trimming were obtained from the DNA. The sample table lists about 300,000 clones, roughly three quarters of them with a count of one. About 5.3% of the sample goes to the ten largest clones.

Material: PBMCs, obtained at disease progression, from a patient treated with ibrutinib. Recombination connected TRBV5-1 to TRBJ2-5; the D gene lacks a confident call. This TCR derives from a human donor with chronic lymphocytic leukemia. The base sequence is TGCGCCAGCAGCTTGGTAGCTTTTCAAGAGACCCAGTACTTC. Its product reads: CASSLVAFQETQYF.